These 5 T cell receptor beta chains share one sample of origin, sequenced in a study of T cells after yellow fever vaccination. In TCRdb, the 5' RACE reads were re-called with MiXCR into one record per CDR3 protein. The table lists 500,000 to 650,000 distinct CDR3 sequences, about a sixth of them singletons. This sample comprised PBMCs, obtained about 5 days after the first yellow fever vaccination. The origin of the receptors is a young man who received the YFV17D yellow fever vaccine.

A word on this clonotype: A much larger clonotype is one base distant, so this may be a read error. V usage is TRBV12-3 or TRBV12-4 and J usage is TRBJ2-2, with D perhaps TRBD1 (5 bases). CDR3 length: 16 residues. The germline V and J ends were trimmed by 5 bases and 1 base, with 14 bases remaining between them. The CDR3 region is CASSPDDRLNTGELFF. Written as DNA, the CDR3 is TGTGCCAGCAGTCCCGACGACAGACTGAACACCGGGGAGCTGTTTTTT.

This clonotype was counted a few times. The chain couples TRBV19 to TRBJ2-7; D uncertain. The CDR3 has 16 residues. The V gene's germline CDR1 is LNHDA and CDR2 SQIVND (reference sequence). The V and J ends lost 3 bases and 2 bases respectively, with 17 bases between them. The CDR3 sequence: CASSITPPESPYEQYF. CDR3 coding DNA: TGTGCCAGTAGTATCACTCCCCCTGAGAGCCCCTACGAGCAGTACTTC.

This clonotype has only a few counts. The chain uses TRBV5-1 and TRBJ1-1; 11 nucleotides line up with TRBD1. CDR3 length: 13 amino acids. The V gene end was trimmed by 4 bases and the J gene end by 10 bases; junction bases not matched to a gene: 6. Germline V CDR1 and CDR2: SGHRS, YFSETQ. CDR3 residues: CASSDGTGGIAFF. DNA of the CDR3: TGCGCCAGCAGCGATGGGACAGGGGGTATAGCTTTCTTT.

In the case of this clonotype: The junction differs from germline at one of its ends, possibly a read error. The chain has TRBV14 and TRBJ2-7, with 8 bases matching TRBD2. Germline CDR1 reads SGHDN; CDR2 reads FVKESK. This CDR3 has 15 amino acids. The DNA for the CDR3 is TGTGTCAGCAGCGCACGGGGGGGTGCGGCCTACGAGCAGTACTTC. This translates into CVSSARGGAAYEQYF.

The gene calls are TRBV7-6 and TRBJ1-1; D possibly corresponds to TRBD1 (6 bases). The CDR3 totals 14 residues. V was clipped by 4 bases and J by 7 bases, with 16 bases between them. Germline-derived CDR1 and CDR2 are SGHVS and FNYEAQ. This CDR3 is CASSSKGGGREAFF. CDR3 sequence (DNA): TGTGCCAGCAGCTCGAAAGGGGGGGGCCGTGAAGCTTTCTTT.